This TCR beta chain emerged from a study of cytomegalovirus exposure and HLA in healthy donors. Turning to the study itself: Prior work identified 120 million or so unique TCR beta sequences in roughly 180 million T cells. General observations from the study: One cluster of highly shared sequence variants probably arose as a sequencing artifact. Most sequenced TCRs were rare (though some public TCRs occurred in many donors). Only CMV serostatus was available as immune exposure information.

With regard to this clone: Antigen: not known.

V dropped 4 bases and J dropped 0 bases, with 10 bases sitting between them. The CDR3 loop spans 15 amino acids. Germline lookup yields CDR1 MNHNS and CDR2 SASEGT. Both 60 Vbeta primers and 13 Jbeta primers went into the PCR. Sequenced by immunoSEQ multiplex PCR; TCRdb stores in-frame clones only, minus some. The sample lists 85,000 to 100,000 clones, 60% to 75% occurring once. This TCR was recovered from a man aged 60-69 years in good health and CMV-seronegative. This sequence joins TRBV6-1 and TRBJ1-5; D is undetermined. Sequencing used PBMCs. The CDR3 protein is CASSGSTYSNQPQHF. CDR3 nucleotides: TGTGCCAGCAGTGGCTCGACTTATAGCAATCAGCCCCAGCATTTT.